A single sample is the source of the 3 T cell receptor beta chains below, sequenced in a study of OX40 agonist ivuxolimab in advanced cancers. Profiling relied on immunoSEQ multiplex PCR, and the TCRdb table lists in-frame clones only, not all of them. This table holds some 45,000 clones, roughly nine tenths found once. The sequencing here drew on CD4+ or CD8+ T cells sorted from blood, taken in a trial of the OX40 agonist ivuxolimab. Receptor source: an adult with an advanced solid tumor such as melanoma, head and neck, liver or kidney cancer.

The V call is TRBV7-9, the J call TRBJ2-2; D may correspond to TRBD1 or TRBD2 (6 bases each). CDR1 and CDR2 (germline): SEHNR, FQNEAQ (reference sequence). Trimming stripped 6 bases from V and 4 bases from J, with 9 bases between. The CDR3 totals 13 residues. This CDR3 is CASRRGVTGELFF. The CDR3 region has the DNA TGTGCCAGCAGGAGGGGGGTCACCGGGGAGCTGTTTTTT.

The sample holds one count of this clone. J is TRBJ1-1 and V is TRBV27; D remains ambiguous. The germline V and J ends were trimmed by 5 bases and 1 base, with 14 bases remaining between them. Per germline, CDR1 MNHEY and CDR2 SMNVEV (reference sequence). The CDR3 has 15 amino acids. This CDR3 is CASSLYPTANTEAFF. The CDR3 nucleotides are TGTGCCAGCAGTCTCTACCCGACGGCGAACACTGAAGCTTTCTTT.

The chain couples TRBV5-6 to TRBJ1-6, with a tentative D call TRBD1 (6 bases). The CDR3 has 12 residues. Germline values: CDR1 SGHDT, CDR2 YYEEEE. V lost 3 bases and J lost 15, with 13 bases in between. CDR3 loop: CASSYGQILLHF. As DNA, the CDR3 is TGTGCCAGCAGCTATGGACAGATTCTCCTCCACTTT.